The clone carrying this T cell receptor (beta chain) showed up just a few times. Antigen: not known. CDR1 and CDR2 from the germline V gene are DFQATT and SNEGSKA (reference sequence). This CDR3 contains 18 residues. The V gene lost 5 bases and the J gene lost 0 bases, with 23 bases spanning the gap. A sample-barcoded 5' primer and a J-beta primer mix were used in a second PCR of roughly 7 to 12 cycles. TCRdb reanalysed the 5' RACE reads using MiXCR and keeps one entry per CDR3 protein. The sample lists some 550,000 distinct CDR3 sequences; around half were seen once. This record comes from a study of blood T cells in healthy people across ages. Study conclusions and caveats: Aged donors had fewer naive CD4+ cells and lower diversity than long-lived donors.

Per individual sample, total RNA of at least 6 micrograms was extracted. Source material: blood. The origin of this receptor is a man older than 75 in good health. The chain combines TRBV20-1 with TRBJ2-1, with D tentatively TRBD1 or TRBD2 (5 bases each). As DNA, the CDR3 is TGCAGTGCTTCACCCGGGACCATAATTCGGAGCTCCTACAATGAGCAGTTCTTC. It is translated as CSASPGTIIRSSYNEQFF.